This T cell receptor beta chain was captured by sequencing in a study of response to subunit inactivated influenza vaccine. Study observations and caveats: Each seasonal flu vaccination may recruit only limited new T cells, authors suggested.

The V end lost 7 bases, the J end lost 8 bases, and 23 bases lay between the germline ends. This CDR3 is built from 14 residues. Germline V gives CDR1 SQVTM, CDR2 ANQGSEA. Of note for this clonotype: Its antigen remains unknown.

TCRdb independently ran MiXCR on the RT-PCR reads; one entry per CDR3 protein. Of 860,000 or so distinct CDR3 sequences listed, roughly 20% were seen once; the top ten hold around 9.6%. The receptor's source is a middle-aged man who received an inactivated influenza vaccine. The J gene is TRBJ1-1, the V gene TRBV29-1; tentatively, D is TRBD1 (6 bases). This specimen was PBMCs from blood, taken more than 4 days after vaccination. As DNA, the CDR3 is TGCAGCGGCGTCAGACCGGGGGGCCGAGCAGAAGCTTTCTTT. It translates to CSGVRPGGRAEAFF.